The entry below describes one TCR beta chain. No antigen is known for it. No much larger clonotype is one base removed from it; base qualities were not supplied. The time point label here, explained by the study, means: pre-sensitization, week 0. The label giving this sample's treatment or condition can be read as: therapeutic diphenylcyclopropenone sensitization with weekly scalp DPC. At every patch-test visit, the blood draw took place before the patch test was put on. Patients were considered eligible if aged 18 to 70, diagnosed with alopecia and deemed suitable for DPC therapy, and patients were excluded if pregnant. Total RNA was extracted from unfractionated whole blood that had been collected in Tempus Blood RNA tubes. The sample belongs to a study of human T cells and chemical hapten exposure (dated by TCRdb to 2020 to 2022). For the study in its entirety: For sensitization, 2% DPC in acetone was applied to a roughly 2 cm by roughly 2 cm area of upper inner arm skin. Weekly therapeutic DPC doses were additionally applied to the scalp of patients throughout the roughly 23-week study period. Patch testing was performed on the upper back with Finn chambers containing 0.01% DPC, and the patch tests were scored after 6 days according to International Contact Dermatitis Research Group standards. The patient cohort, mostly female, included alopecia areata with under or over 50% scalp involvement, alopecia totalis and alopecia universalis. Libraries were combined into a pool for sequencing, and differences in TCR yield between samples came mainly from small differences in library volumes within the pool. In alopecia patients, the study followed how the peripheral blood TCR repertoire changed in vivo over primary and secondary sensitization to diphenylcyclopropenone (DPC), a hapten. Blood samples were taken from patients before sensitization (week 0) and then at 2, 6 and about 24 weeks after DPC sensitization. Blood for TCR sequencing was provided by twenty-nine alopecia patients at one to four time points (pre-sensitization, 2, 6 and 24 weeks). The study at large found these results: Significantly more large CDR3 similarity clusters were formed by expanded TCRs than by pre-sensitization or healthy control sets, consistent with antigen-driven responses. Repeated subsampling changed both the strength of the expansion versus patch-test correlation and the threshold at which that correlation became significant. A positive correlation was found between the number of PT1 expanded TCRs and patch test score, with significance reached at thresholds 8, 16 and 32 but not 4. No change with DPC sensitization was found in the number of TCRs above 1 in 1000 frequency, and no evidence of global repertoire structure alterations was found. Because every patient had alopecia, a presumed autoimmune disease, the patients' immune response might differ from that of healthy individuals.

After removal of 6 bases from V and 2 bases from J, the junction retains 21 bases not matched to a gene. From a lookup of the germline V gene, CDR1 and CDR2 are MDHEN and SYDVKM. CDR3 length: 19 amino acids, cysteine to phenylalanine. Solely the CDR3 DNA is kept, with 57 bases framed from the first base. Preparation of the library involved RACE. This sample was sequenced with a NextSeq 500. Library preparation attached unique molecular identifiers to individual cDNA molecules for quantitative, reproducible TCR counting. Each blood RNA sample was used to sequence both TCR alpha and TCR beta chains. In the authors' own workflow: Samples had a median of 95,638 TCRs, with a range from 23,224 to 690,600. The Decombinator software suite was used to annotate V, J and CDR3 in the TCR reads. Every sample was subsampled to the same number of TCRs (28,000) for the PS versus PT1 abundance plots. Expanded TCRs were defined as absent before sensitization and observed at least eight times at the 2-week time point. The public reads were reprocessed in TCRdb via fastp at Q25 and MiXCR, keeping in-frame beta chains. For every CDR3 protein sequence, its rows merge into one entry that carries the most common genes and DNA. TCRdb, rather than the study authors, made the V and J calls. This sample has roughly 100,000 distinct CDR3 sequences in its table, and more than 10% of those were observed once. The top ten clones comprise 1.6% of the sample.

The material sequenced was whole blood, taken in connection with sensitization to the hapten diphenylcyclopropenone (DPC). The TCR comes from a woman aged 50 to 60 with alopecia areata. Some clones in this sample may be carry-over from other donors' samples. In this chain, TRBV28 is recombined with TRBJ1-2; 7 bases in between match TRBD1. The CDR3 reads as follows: CASRPSRLAPGQRNYGYTF. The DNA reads TGTGCCAGCAGACCCAGCAGACTAGCGCCGGGACAGCGGAACTATGGCTACACCTTC.